One T cell receptor (beta chain) is described in this entry. Its antigen is not known. The sample is drawn from a study of OX40 agonist ivuxolimab in advanced cancers. If patients had autoimmune disease history or systemic immunosuppression, they were excluded. The study's findings and limits: Both CD4+ and CD8+ T cell populations in blood had undergone clonal expansion by week 6 at 0.1 to 3.0 mg/kg.

The CDR3 covers 14 residues. CDR1 and CDR2 (germline): MNHNY, SVGAGI (reference sequence). J was trimmed by 5 bases and V by 6 bases; bases with no gene match: 6. Repertoires were generated with immunoSEQ multiplex PCR, while TCRdb's copy carries only in-frame clones and drops some. This sample carries tens of thousands of clones, roughly 87% of them seen once, and the ten largest clones take 2.5% to 3%. The clonotype originates from an adult with an advanced solid tumor such as melanoma, head and neck, liver or kidney cancer. The V gene is TRBV6-6, the J gene TRBJ2-5; 10 bases match TRBD2. Source: CD4+ or CD8+ T cells sorted from blood, taken in a trial of the OX40 agonist ivuxolimab. The CDR3 coding sequence is TGTGCCAGCAGCTTTAGCGGGGGGTTCGAGACCCAGTACTTC. Its translation is CASSFSGGFETQYF.